Presented here are 27 T cell receptor beta chains from one specimen sequenced in a study of shared clonotypes between healthy human individuals. This table comes from immunoSEQ multiplex PCR, and its TCRdb copy is limited to in-frame clones, with some not included. The data contain approximately 2,300,000 clones, under 95% of them singletons. The source material was naive CD4+ T cells from PBMCs. Specified subset: CD45RA+ positively selected. The receptor source for this set is a young man in good health. Some clones in this sample may be carry-over from other donors' samples.

This clone was detected once. The chain recombines TRBV29-1 with TRBJ1-4, with TRBD1 as a possible D gene (5 bases). The CDR3 contains 15 residues. Germline CDR1 SQVTM, CDR2 ANQGSEA. V was trimmed by 2 bases and J by 0 bases, leaving 10 bases between them. The CDR3 sequence is CSVEPPGATNEKLFF. The CDR3 DNA reads TGCAGCGTTGAACCACCGGGGGCAACTAATGAAAAACTGTTTTTT.

This rearrangement joins TRBV27 to TRBJ2-7; D is perhaps TRBD2 (5 bases). Per germline, CDR1 MNHEY and CDR2 SMNVEV (reference sequence). CDR3 length equals 14 residues. V gave up 3 bases and J gave up 2 bases, with 11 bases separating them. CDR3 loop: CASSLRAWTYEQYF. CDR3 nucleotides: TGTGCCAGCAGTTTGAGGGCTTGGACCTACGAGCAGTACTTC.

V and J are TRBV5-4 and TRBJ2-3; no firm D call. V lost 1 base and J 1 base, leaving 7 bases between the germline ends. The CDR3 is 14 amino acids. Germline V gene data show CDR1 as SGHNT and CDR2 as YYREEE (reference sequence). CDR3 in amino acids: CASSLKGGTDTQYF. The CDR3 coding sequence is TGTGCCAGCAGCTTGAAAGGAGGCACAGATACGCAGTATTTT. The entire variable domain, with the rest obtained from reference TRBV5-4 and TRBJ2-3, is as follows: ETGVTQSPTHLIKTRGQQVTLRCSSQSGHNTVSWYQQALGQGPQFIFQYYREEENGRGNFPPRFSGLQFPNYSSELNVNALELDDSALYLCASSLKGGTDTQYFGPGTRLTVL.

The V gene is TRBV7-2, the J gene TRBJ1-5, with D perhaps TRBD1 (6 bases). Germline assignment: CDR1 SGHTA and CDR2 FQGNSA. The CDR3 extends over 16 amino acids. The V end lost 1 base, the J end lost 0 bases, and 10 bases lay between the germline ends. The CDR3 loop is CASSLGGGRSNQPQHF. As DNA, the CDR3 is TGTGCCAGCAGCTTAGGCGGGGGGCGTAGCAATCAGCCCCAGCATTTT.

The J gene is TRBJ2-7, the V gene TRBV6-5; unclear D gene. This CDR3 contains 11 residues. Germline V gene lookup returns CDR1 MNHEY and CDR2 SVGAGI. V lost 5 bases and J 6 bases, leaving 8 bases between the germline ends. CDR3 sequence: CASSPHIEQYF. The CDR3 DNA reads as TGTGCCAGCAGTCCCCATATCGAGCAGTACTTC.

The chain links TRBV25-1 to TRBJ2-7; possibly TRBD2 for D (6 bases). This CDR3 comprises 15 residues. V lost 2 bases to trimming and J lost 2 bases, with 13 bases between them. CDR1 MGHDK and CDR2 SYGVNS come from the germline V gene. The CDR3 DNA reads as TGTGCCAGCAGTGAAACCGGGAGCAAGGCCTACGAGCAGTACTTC. This gives the protein CASSETGSKAYEQYF.

In this sample, this clone turned up a few times. DNA for the CDR3: TGTGCCAGTTCCACGGAGGAGCAGTACTTC. Amino acid sequence: CASSTEEQYF. V and J are TRBV6-9 and TRBJ2-7, with D hard to call. V dropped 9 bases and J dropped 7 bases, with 10 bases sitting between them. CDR3 size: 10 residues. The germline V gene has CDR1 MNHGY and CDR2 SVAAGI.

In nucleotides, the CDR3 is TGTGCCAGCACCCTGGCAGGGGCTGGGGCACCCTACGAGCAGTACTTC. This codes for CASTLAGAGAPYEQYF. This chain uses TRBV28 with TRBJ2-7; possible D gene TRBD1, 6 bases. The germline V gene has CDR1 MDHEN and CDR2 SYDVKM. The CDR3 has 16 residues. The V end was cut by 7 bases, the J end by 2 bases, with 21 bases between.

The chain has TRBV9 and TRBJ2-3; 9 bases line up with TRBD1. V dropped 3 bases and J dropped 2; count of bases not matched to a gene: 4. CDR1 and CDR2 from the germline V gene are SGDLS and YYNGEE. The CDR3 covers 15 residues. The CDR3 sequence: CASSAGTGHTDTQYF. The DNA of the CDR3 is TGTGCCAGCAGCGCCGGGACAGGGCACACAGATACGCAGTATTTT.

This rearrangement joins TRBV28 to TRBJ2-3; 7 nucleotides line up with TRBD1. Germline lookup yields CDR1 MDHEN and CDR2 SYDVKM. The trim removed 2 bases at V and 4 bases at J, leaving 12 bases unmatched. This CDR3 has 17 amino acids. CDR3 sequence (DNA): TGTGCCAGCAGTTTAATTCTTGGGCAGGGACAGCCAGATACGCAGTATTTT. The encoded protein is CASSLILGQGQPDTQYF.

This rearrangement joins TRBV5-1 to TRBJ1-1, with D uncertain. The V gene's germline CDR1 is SGHRS and CDR2 YFSETQ. V was shortened by 2 bases and J by 3 bases, with 17 bases between the two germline ends. This CDR3 is 16 amino acids long. DNA for the CDR3: TGCGCCAGCAGCTTCCTTAGGGCCGGGAGCGACACTGAAGCTTTCTTT. Translated, it gives CASSFLRAGSDTEAFF. Full variable domain (outside the CDR3, taken from reference TRBV5-1 and TRBJ1-1): KAGVTQTPRYLIKTRGQQVTLSCSPISGHRSVSWYQQTPGQGLQFLFEYFSETQRNKGNFPGRFSGRQFSNSRSEMNVSTLELGDSALYLCASSFLRAGSDTEAFFGQGTRLTVV.

A word on this clone: This CDR3 is also generated by other DNA sequences in the sample. The chain has TRBV7-2 and TRBJ1-5, with D unclear. The CDR3 contains 12 residues. Trimming shortened V by 1 base and J by 6 bases, and 4 bases separated the two germline ends. CDR1 and CDR2 from the germline V gene are SGHTA and FQGNSA. CDR3 sequence (DNA): TGTGCCAGCAGCTTAGAGAGTCAGCCCCAGCATTTT. Protein sequence: CASSLESQPQHF. Complete variable domain (other parts from reference TRBV7-2 and TRBJ1-5): GAGVSQSPSNKVTEKGKDVELRCDPISGHTALYWYRQSLGQGLEFLIYFQGNSAPDKSGLPSDRFSAERTGGSVSTLTIQRTQQEDSAVYLCASSLESQPQHFGDGTRLSIL.

V gene TRBV5-1 combines with J gene TRBJ1-4, with TRBD1 matching over 8 bases. The CDR3 contains 14 residues. CDR1 SGHRS and CDR2 YFSETQ come from the germline V gene. After removal of 1 base from V and 6 bases from J, the junction contained 2 bases not matched to a gene. The CDR3 here is CASSLPGGDEKLFF. In nucleotides, the CDR3 is TGCGCCAGCAGCTTGCCAGGGGGCGATGAAAAACTGTTTTTT.

CDR3 protein: CASSYGATGGNQPQHF. The DNA for the CDR3 is TGTGCCAGCAGTTATGGGGCAACTGGAGGCAATCAGCCCCAGCATTTT. J is TRBJ1-5 and V is TRBV6-5, with D possibly being TRBD1 (5 bases). CDR3 size: 16 residues. V was shortened by 3 bases and J by 2 bases, with 14 bases between the two germline ends. Germline V gene data show CDR1 as MNHEY and CDR2 as SVGAGI.

This clone was seen just once. This same CDR3 is encoded by further DNA sequences in the sample. The chain joins TRBV2 to TRBJ2-5; 7 nucleotides match TRBD1. Trimming took 8 bases from V and 4 from J; bases not matched to a gene: 4. CDR3 size: 12 residues. Germline V gene data show CDR1 as SNHLY and CDR2 as FYNNEI. In DNA form, the CDR3 reads TGTGCCAGCCGAGGGGGCGGAGAGACCCAGTACTTC. This sequence encodes CASRGGGETQYF.

Turning to this clone: The sample holds other DNA sequences that translate to the same CDR3. V gene TRBV20-1 combines with J gene TRBJ2-5; D ambiguous. The CDR3 spans 11 residues. The germline V gene has CDR1 DFQATT and CDR2 SNEGSKA (reference sequence). The V and J ends lost 3 bases and 4 bases respectively, with 6 bases between them. CDR3 DNA sequence: TGCAGTGCTAGCTTTCGAGAGACCCAGTACTTC. It codes for CSASFRETQYF.

V is TRBV5-1 and J is TRBJ2-5; D is perhaps TRBD1 (5 bases). Germline V gives CDR1 SGHRS, CDR2 YFSETQ. V was pared by 7 bases and J by 5 bases, with 21 bases between. This CDR3 has 15 amino acids. The CDR3 region is CASAMGRLSGETQYF. CDR3 in DNA: TGCGCCAGCGCGATGGGGCGTTTATCCGGGGAGACCCAGTACTTC.

The chain uses TRBV9 and TRBJ1-2; the D is unclear. The CDR3 is made up of 13 amino acids. Trimming pared 3 bases from V and 4 bases from J, leaving 10 bases between. Germline V gene lookup returns CDR1 SGDLS and CDR2 YYNGEE. The CDR3 is CASSEGISYGYTF. The DNA of the CDR3 is TGTGCCAGCAGCGAAGGGATATCCTATGGCTACACCTTC.

This chain uses TRBV5-1 with TRBJ1-3; weak D call: TRBD1 (5 bases). CDR3 length: 16 residues. The germline V gene encodes CDR1 SGHRS and CDR2 YFSETQ. The V end lost 0 bases, the J end lost 4 bases, and 14 bases lay between the germline ends. CDR3 protein: CASSLVSPDNGNTIYF. For the CDR3, the DNA is TGCGCCAGCAGCTTGGTATCCCCGGACAACGGAAACACCATATATTTT.

V gene TRBV5-4 combines with J gene TRBJ2-5; 8 positions match TRBD2. V gave up 2 bases and J gave up 4 bases; unmatched junction bases: 7. The CDR3 loop spans 15 amino acids. CDR1 and CDR2 from the germline V gene are SGHNT and YYREEE (reference sequence). Here the CDR3 DNA reads TGTGCCAGCAGCTTAGGGACTAGAAAAGGAGAGACCCAGTACTTC. As protein: CASSLGTRKGETQYF.

This chain joins TRBV7-2 and TRBJ1-5, with 7 bases identical to TRBD1. The CDR3 has 13 amino acids. Germline V CDR1 and CDR2: SGHTA, FQGNSA. V shed 4 bases, J shed 4 bases, and the junction held 1 base outside the gene matches. The CDR3 DNA is TGTGCCAGCAGCTCACAGGGGAATCAGCCCCAGCATTTT. This translates into CASSSQGNQPQHF.

Worth noting for this clone: Other DNA sequences in this specimen translate into the identical CDR3. The V call is TRBV11-2, the J call TRBJ1-1; no clear D gene. V lost 0 bases and J 5 bases, leaving 10 bases between the germline ends. The germline V gene has CDR1 SGHAT and CDR2 FQNNGV. The CDR3 covers 14 residues. CDR3 nucleotides: TGTGCCAGCAGCTTAGACCGGGGAGGGACTGAAGCTTTCTTT. This sequence encodes CASSLDRGGTEAFF.

The table lists this clone with a count of one. The chain employs TRBV6-1 and TRBJ1-6; D gene unclear. This CDR3 region has 14 residues. Trimming took off 5 bases at V and 9 bases at J, with 14 bases between the two ends. Germline loops: CDR1 MNHNS, CDR2 SASEGT. The CDR3 DNA follows: TGTGCCAGCAGTACAAATGGTTTCAGTTCACCCCTCCACTTT. This codes for CASSTNGFSSPLHF.

This sequence joins TRBV4-1 and TRBJ2-5, with TRBD1 matching 10 bases. The CDR3 sequence is 15 residues long. Trimming took 5 bases from V and 3 from J; bases not matched to a gene: 6. Germline V CDR1 and CDR2: MGHRA, YSYEKL. CDR3 bases: TGCGCCAGCAGCGGCGACAGGGGGCGTGAAGAGACCCAGTACTTC. It is translated as CASSGDRGREETQYF.

V is TRBV27 and J is TRBJ2-7; 7 bases match TRBD1. The germline V gene has CDR1 MNHEY and CDR2 SMNVEV (reference sequence). The CDR3 runs to 16 residues. The J segment lost 0 bases and the V segment lost 2 bases, leaving 7 bases of the junction unmatched. The CDR3 DNA reads TGTGCCAGCAGTTTAAAGGACAGGCTGAGCTCCTACGAGCAGTACTTC. It specifies CASSLKDRLSSYEQYF.

The chain joins TRBV7-6 to TRBJ2-1; D uncertain. Germline CDR1 and CDR2: SGHVS and FNYEAQ. V lost 3 bases and J 5 bases, leaving 14 bases between the germline ends. The CDR3 is 15 residues long. The CDR3 is CASSFWPRTDNEQFF. CDR3 nucleotide sequence: TGTGCCAGCAGCTTCTGGCCCAGGACGGACAATGAGCAGTTCTTC.

The chain uses TRBV5-1 and TRBJ2-4; weak D call: TRBD1 (5 bases). This CDR3 comprises 14 residues. Trimming shortened V by 0 bases and J by 9 bases, and 13 bases separated the two germline ends. Germline values: CDR1 SGHRS, CDR2 YFSETQ. As DNA, the CDR3 is TGCGCCAGCAGCTTGGCGACAGTGGAAGGCATTCAGTACTTC. It is translated as CASSLATVEGIQYF. Full variable domain (outside the CDR3, taken from reference TRBV5-1 and TRBJ2-4): KAGVTQTPRYLIKTRGQQVTLSCSPISGHRSVSWYQQTPGQGLQFLFEYFSETQRNKGNFPGRFSGRQFSNSRSEMNVSTLELGDSALYLCASSLATVEGIQYFGAGTRLSVL.